What follows describes a single T cell receptor beta chain. The antigen is undetermined. CDR1 is SGHVS and CDR2 is FNYEAQ in the germline V gene. The CDR3 sequence is 16 residues long. V was clipped by 6 bases and J by 7 bases, with 21 bases between them. The data were produced by immunoSEQ multiplex PCR, yet TCRdb's version contains in-frame clones alone and is incomplete. The sample carries over 15,000 clones, about 90% recorded once. The source of the sample is a study of OX40 agonist ivuxolimab in advanced cancers. Study outcomes and limitations: On average, CD8+ T cells showed a greater number of expanded clones than CD4+.

The chain carries TRBV7-6 and TRBJ2-2; D may be TRBD1 or TRBD2 (8 bases each). The material sequenced was CD4+ or CD8+ T cells sorted from blood, taken in a trial of the OX40 agonist ivuxolimab. This TCR was recovered from an adult with an advanced solid tumor such as melanoma, head and neck, liver or kidney cancer. The CDR3 nucleotides are TGTGCCAGCAGTTCGCAGGGGGCGGGAGGTCTCGGGGAGCTGTTTTTT. This translates into CASSSQGAGGLGELFF.